The 30 T cell receptor beta chains below were found in one sample sequenced in a study of blood T cell repertoires in COVID-19. Some clones are missing from TCRdb's copy, which holds only in-frame ones; the method was immunoSEQ multiplex PCR. The sample has hundreds of thousands of clones, around 82% seen once; the top ten hold approximately 4%. Sequenced sample: peripheral blood. The receptors were gathered from a woman of 80 years or more with acute or convalescent COVID-19.

Here the CDR3 reads CASSLKTGTGNTEAFF. The CDR3 DNA follows: TGTGCCAGCAGTTTAAAAACCGGGACAGGGAACACTGAAGCTTTCTTT. The V and J genes are TRBV28 and TRBJ1-1, with TRBD1 identical over 8 bases. V lost 2 bases, J lost 1 base, and 6 bases stayed unmatched. The CDR3 is made up of 16 amino acids. The germline V gene has CDR1 MDHEN and CDR2 SYDVKM.

CDR3 loop: CASSLATGGSNEQFF. CDR3 DNA: TGTGCCAGCAGCTTAGCGACAGGGGGTAGCAATGAGCAGTTCTTC. This chain connects TRBV7-7 to TRBJ2-1, with 9 bases lining up with TRBD1. V shed 0 bases and J 6 bases; nucleotides not matched to a gene: 3. Germline V gene lookup returns CDR1 SSHAT and CDR2 FNYEAQ (reference sequence). The CDR3 covers 15 residues.

This clone was picked up a small number of times. V and J are TRBV3-1 (or the pseudogene TRBV3-2) and TRBJ2-3; 7 nucleotides agree with TRBD1. Germline V gives CDR1 LGHDT, CDR2 YNNKEL (reference sequence). This CDR3 comprises 14 residues. Trimming took 6 bases from V and 4 from J; bases not matched to a gene: 7. The CDR3 DNA sequence: TGTGCCAGCAGGCGAACAGGGGTTCCAGATACGCAGTATTTT. Translating it yields CASRRTGVPDTQYF.

V and J are TRBV19 and TRBJ1-1; 8 bases map to TRBD1. The CDR3 runs 14 residues. Trimming removed 7 bases from V and 5 bases from J; junction bases left unmatched: 9. Germline loops: CDR1 LNHDA, CDR2 SQIVND (reference sequence). In DNA form, the CDR3 reads TGTGCCAGTATACAACGGGACAGGAAAACTGAAGCTTTCTTT. It codes for CASIQRDRKTEAFF.

This chain links TRBV27 with TRBJ1-4, with a tentative D call TRBD1 (6 bases). Germline V gene sequence: CDR1 MNHEY, CDR2 SMNVEV (reference sequence). Between the trimmed V and J ends, which lost 5 bases and 3 bases, there was a span of 13 bases. This CDR3 has 15 residues. CDR3 in DNA: TGTGCCAGCAGTGCACAGGGTGGGGCTAATGAAAAACTGTTTTTT. Translation: CASSAQGGANEKLFF.

Comment on this clone: At one end the junction does not follow the germline gene, possibly because of a read error. This chain's CDR3 is CASYERQGNTGELVF. The CDR3 DNA sequence: TGTGCCAGCTATGAGAGACAGGGGAACACCGGGGAGCTGGTTTTT. This sequence joins TRBV6-5 and TRBJ2-2; 8 bases fit TRBD1. CDR1 MNHEY and CDR2 SVGAGI come from the germline V gene. This CDR3 region has 15 residues.

The chain has TRBV19 and TRBJ1-5, with D perhaps TRBD1 (6 bases). The germline V gene encodes CDR1 LNHDA and CDR2 SQIVND (reference sequence). The CDR3 covers 19 residues. Trimming took 3 bases from V and 6 from J, leaving 27 bases between them. The CDR3 bases are TGTGCCAGTAGTATCGCCCGGGGTCAGGGCCAGGGGCTGGTTCAGCCCCAGCATTTT. Protein sequence: CASSIARGQGQGLVQPQHF. Variable domain in full (rest from reference TRBV19 and TRBJ1-5): DGGITQSPKYLFRKEGQNVTLSCEQNLNHDAMYWYRQDPGQGLRLIYYSQIVNDFQKGDIAEGYSVSREKKESFPLTVTSAQKNPTAFYLCASSIARGQGQGLVQPQHFGDGTRLSIL.

The genes are TRBV19 and TRBJ2-6; 7 nucleotides line up with TRBD2. Trimming at V came to 0 bases and at J to 0 bases, leaving 8 bases not matched to a gene. Germline V CDR1 and CDR2: LNHDA, SQIVND (reference sequence). The CDR3 consists of 19 residues. CDR3 sequence reads: CASSIEAGRTTSGANVLTF. The CDR3 DNA is TGTGCCAGTAGTATAGAAGCGGGACGTACAACCTCTGGGGCCAACGTCCTGACTTTC.

This sequence joins TRBV7-2 and TRBJ1-6; 8 nucleotides line up with TRBD1. The CDR3 sequence is 17 residues long. Germline CDR1 and CDR2: SGHTA and FQGNSA. J lost 8 bases, V lost 2 bases, and 11 bases had no gene match. The CDR3 region is CASSLLMFQGADSPLHF. The CDR3 nucleotides read TGTGCCAGCAGCTTATTGATGTTTCAGGGGGCGGATTCACCCCTCCACTTT. The entire variable domain, with the rest obtained from reference TRBV7-2 and TRBJ1-6, is as follows: GAGVSQSPSNKVTEKGKDVELRCDPISGHTALYWYRQSLGQGLEFLIYFQGNSAPDKSGLPSDRFSAERTGGSVSTLTIQRTQQEDSAVYLCASSLLMFQGADSPLHFGNGTRLTVT.

The chain recombines TRBV4-3 with TRBJ1-4; 8 nucleotides match TRBD1. The trim removed 3 bases at V and 7 bases at J, leaving 10 bases unmatched. Germline CDR1 and CDR2: LGHNA and YSLEER. This CDR3 is built from 16 residues. CDR3 loop: CASSQRQGMASEKLFF. CDR3 nucleotides: TGCGCCAGCAGCCAGCGACAGGGGATGGCTAGTGAAAAACTGTTTTTT.

J is TRBJ1-4 and V is TRBV11-1; D may be TRBD1 (6 bases). The CDR3 consists of 16 residues. CDR1 is SGHAT and CDR2 is FQDESV in the germline V gene (reference sequence). Trimming removed 4 bases at V and 0 bases at J, with 12 bases between. CDR3 DNA sequence: TGTGCCAGCAGCTCCGGACAGAGGACAACTAATGAAAAACTGTTTTTT. This encodes CASSSGQRTTNEKLFF.

This chain connects TRBV3-1 (or the pseudogene TRBV3-2) to TRBJ2-7, with 7 bases fitting TRBD2. CDR3 length: 12 residues. V dropped 6 bases and J dropped 3; count of bases not matched to a gene: 2. Germline CDR1 is LGHDT and CDR2 is YNNKEL (reference sequence). This CDR3 is CASRASGYEQYF. The CDR3 DNA is TGTGCCAGCAGGGCTAGCGGCTACGAGCAGTACTTC.

This clone turned up a few times. The CDR3 protein is CASSPVPGQDTPLHF. For the CDR3, the DNA is TGCGCCAGCAGCCCAGTACCGGGACAGGATACACCCCTCCACTTT. This chain joins TRBV5-1 and TRBJ1-6; the match to TRBD1 covers 8 bases. The germline V gene encodes CDR1 SGHRS and CDR2 YFSETQ. The ends lost 4 bases at V and 11 bases at J; junction bases unmatched: 11. The CDR3 contains 15 residues.

The chain has TRBV15 and TRBJ1-4; 10 bases agree with TRBD1. Per germline, CDR1 LNHNV and CDR2 YYDKDF (reference sequence). The CDR3 runs 15 residues. V shed 3 bases, J shed 6 bases, and the junction held 4 bases outside the gene matches. CDR3 protein: CATSRGQGFDEKLFF. The CDR3 region has the DNA TGTGCCACCAGCAGGGGACAGGGGTTCGATGAAAAACTGTTTTTT.

Written as DNA, the CDR3 is TGTGCCAGCAGCCACGGACAGACCGCCTACAATGAGCAGTTCTTC. Translating gives CASSHGQTAYNEQFF. V gene TRBV11-2 combines with J gene TRBJ2-1, with a possible D match to TRBD1 (6 bases). Germline-derived CDR1 and CDR2 are SGHAT and FQNNGV. V lost 5 bases to trimming and J lost 2 bases, with 13 bases between them. CDR3 length: 15 residues.

V and J are TRBV5-4 and TRBJ2-3; D gene uncertain. Germline V gene lookup returns CDR1 SGHNT and CDR2 YYREEE (reference sequence). The CDR3 consists of 13 residues. V lost 0 bases and J 4 bases, leaving 6 bases between the germline ends. The CDR3 bases are TGTGCCAGCAGCTTGGTCGGGTCAGATACGCAGTATTTT. Amino acids: CASSLVGSDTQYF.

The chain is built from TRBV6-2 or TRBV6-3 and TRBJ2-1; TRBD1 matches at 12 bases. Germline CDR1 and CDR2: MNHEY and SVGEGT. The trim removed 5 bases at V and 15 bases at J, leaving 8 bases unmatched. The length of the CDR3 is 13 residues. The CDR3 DNA is TGTGCCAGCAGTCCGGGACAGGGGGCCGCGCCGTTCTTC. It translates to CASSPGQGAAPFF.

The V and J genes are TRBV28 and TRBJ1-6, with 9 bases identical to TRBD1. Trimming removed 5 bases from V and 14 bases from J; junction bases left unmatched: 10. The CDR3 spans 14 residues. Germline-derived CDR1 and CDR2 are MDHEN and SYDVKM. The CDR3 DNA is TGTGCCAGCAGTGGCGGGGTTAGGACAGGGGCCCTCCACTTT. It codes for CASSGGVRTGALHF.

The J gene is TRBJ2-3, the V gene TRBV11-2, with D tentatively TRBD1 (5 bases). The V end lost 5 bases, the J end lost 6 bases, and 18 bases lay between the germline ends. This CDR3 comprises 15 residues. CDR1 SGHAT and CDR2 FQNNGV come from the germline V gene. CDR3 bases: TGTGCCAGCAGCCCCAACCCAGGGATCGTGGATACGCAGTATTTT. Translation: CASSPNPGIVDTQYF.

The rearrangement uses TRBV5-8 and TRBJ2-3; 10 bases align to TRBD2. Germline V gene lookup returns CDR1 SGHTS and CDR2 YDEGEE. V dropped 3 bases and J dropped 4; count of bases not matched to a gene: 8. The CDR3 is made up of 16 amino acids. The CDR3 reads CASSYRTSGDADTQYF. The CDR3 DNA is TGTGCCAGCAGCTACCGGACTAGCGGAGACGCAGATACGCAGTATTTT.

This chain connects TRBV24-1 to TRBJ1-1; a weak D match, TRBD1 (5 bases). The CDR3 has 19 residues. V gave up 5 bases and J gave up 1 base, with 25 bases separating them. The V gene's germline CDR1 is KGHDR and CDR2 SFDVKD. CDR3 sequence reads: CATSGAPAYTGPKNTEAFF. CDR3 coding DNA: TGTGCCACCAGTGGAGCCCCCGCCTATACAGGACCAAAGAACACTGAAGCTTTCTTT.

The gene calls are TRBV11-3 and TRBJ2-3; 9 bases agree with TRBD2. Per germline, CDR1 SGHNT and CDR2 YENEEA. J was trimmed by 5 bases and V by 8 bases; bases with no gene match: 14. The CDR3 has 16 amino acids. This CDR3 is CASALGAGGSKDTQYF. Written as DNA, the CDR3 is TGTGCCAGCGCCCTAGGAGCGGGGGGATCCAAAGATACGCAGTATTTT.

The chain employs TRBV3-1 (or the pseudogene TRBV3-2) and TRBJ2-3, with TRBD2 matching 8 bases. CDR1 is LGHDT and CDR2 is YNNKEL in the germline V gene (reference sequence). Trimming cost V 1 base and J 4 bases; bases outside gene matches: 7. This CDR3 region has 16 residues. The CDR3 is CASSQVVAGLADTQYF. CDR3 coding DNA: TGTGCCAGCAGCCAAGTGGTAGCGGGGCTGGCAGATACGCAGTATTTT.

This chain connects TRBV7-6 to TRBJ2-5, with D possibly matching TRBD2 (5 bases). The CDR3 has 13 amino acids. CDR1 is SGHVS, CDR2 FNYEAQ, per germline. The DNA for the CDR3 is TGTGCAGGAGCAGGACTCGGCCAAGAGACCCAGTACTTC. Protein sequence: CAGAGLGQETQYF. Full variable domain (missing parts from reference TRBV7-6 and TRBJ2-5): GAGVSQSPRYKVTKRGQDVALRCDPISGHVSLYWYRQALGQGPEFLTYFNYEAQQDKSGLPNDRFSAERPEGSISTLTIQRTEQRDSAMYRCAGAGLGQETQYFGPGTRLLVL.

The chain recombines TRBV20-1 with TRBJ1-5; D is ambiguous. Trimming cost V 3 bases and J 12 bases, with 12 bases left between them. CDR3 length equals 11 residues. Germline V gene lookup returns CDR1 DFQATT and CDR2 SNEGSKA (reference sequence). CDR3 residues: CSARFRGLQHF. The CDR3 nucleotides read TGCAGTGCTAGGTTCCGCGGGCTCCAGCATTTT.

This rearrangement joins TRBV24-1 to TRBJ1-2, with 8 bases matching TRBD1. The trim removed 5 bases at V and 8 bases at J, leaving 12 bases unmatched. The length of the CDR3 is 15 residues. Germline V lookup: CDR1 KGHDR, CDR2 SFDVKD. This CDR3 reads CATSVYSRGLTGYTF. For the CDR3, the DNA is TGTGCCACCAGTGTGTATTCCAGGGGGCTAACGGGCTACACCTTC.

Only a few counts were recorded for this clone. The V and J genes are TRBV19 and TRBJ1-5; 11 bases line up with TRBD1. The CDR3 is made up of 16 amino acids. The trim removed 7 bases at V and 4 bases at J, leaving 9 bases unmatched. Germline CDR1 is LNHDA and CDR2 is SQIVND (reference sequence). CDR3 in amino acids: CASTLRDRGDNQPQHF. CDR3 nucleotides: TGTGCCAGTACCCTTAGGGACAGGGGGGATAATCAGCCCCAGCATTTT. The complete variable domain, with remaining parts taken from reference TRBV19 and TRBJ1-5, reads DGGITQSPKYLFRKEGQNVTLSCEQNLNHDAMYWYRQDPGQGLRLIYYSQIVNDFQKGDIAEGYSVSREKKESFPLTVTSAQKNPTAFYLCASTLRDRGDNQPQHFGDGTRLSIL.

The chain couples TRBV6-6 to TRBJ2-1; D is uncertain. Trimming stripped 10 bases from V and 8 bases from J, with 15 bases between. CDR1 and CDR2 (germline): MNHNY, SVGAGI (reference sequence). The CDR3 spans 12 residues. CDR3 region: CATTFGWDEQFF. The CDR3 DNA follows: TGTGCCACCACGTTCGGGTGGGATGAGCAGTTCTTC.

V usage is TRBV5-4 and J usage is TRBJ1-1; D unresolved. V was pared by 5 bases and J by 1 base, with 15 bases between. The CDR3 is 15 residues long. CDR1 and CDR2 (germline): SGHNT, YYREEE (reference sequence). This CDR3 reads CASRPRAGGNTEAFF. CDR3 DNA: TGTGCCAGCAGACCTAGGGCGGGTGGGAACACTGAAGCTTTCTTT.

In this sample, this clone turned up once. For the CDR3, the DNA is TGTGCCAGCAGCTCCGGACAGGGGAGTGGGGAGACCCAGTACTTC. It encodes CASSSGQGSGETQYF. The chain links TRBV7-7 to TRBJ2-5; 9 nucleotides match TRBD1. In germline, CDR1 is SSHAT, CDR2 FNYEAQ (reference sequence). The ends lost 4 bases at V and 5 bases at J; junction bases unmatched: 8. This CDR3 region has 15 residues.